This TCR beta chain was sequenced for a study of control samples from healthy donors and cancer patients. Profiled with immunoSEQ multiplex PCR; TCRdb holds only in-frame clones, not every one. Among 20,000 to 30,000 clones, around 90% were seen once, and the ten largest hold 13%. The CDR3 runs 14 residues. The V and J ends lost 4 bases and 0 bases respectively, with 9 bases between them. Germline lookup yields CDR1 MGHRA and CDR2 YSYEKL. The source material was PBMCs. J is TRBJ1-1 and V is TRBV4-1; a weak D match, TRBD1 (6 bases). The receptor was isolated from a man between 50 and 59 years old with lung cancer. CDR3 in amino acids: CASSPGTLNTEAFF. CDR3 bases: TGCGCCAGCAGCCCCGGGACATTGAACACTGAAGCTTTCTTT.